These 17 T cell receptor beta chains were all obtained from the same sample, sequenced in a study of shared clonotypes between healthy human individuals. Assay used: immunoSEQ multiplex PCR; TCRdb lists only in-frame clones, some missing. This table has about 2.4 million clones, approximately 94% appearing once. The sequencing input was naive CD4+ T cells sorted from blood. The subset: CD45RA+ positively selected. These receptors all stem from a man aged 18 to 35 in good health.

The V gene is TRBV2, the J gene TRBJ1-3; D may be TRBD1 (6 bases). Germline V gives CDR1 SNHLY, CDR2 FYNNEI. The CDR3 extends over 15 amino acids. Trimming shortened V by 5 bases and J by 0 bases, and 11 bases separated the two germline ends. The CDR3 DNA is TGTGCCAGCAGTCTGGACAGCCTCTCTGGAAACACCATATATTTT. As protein: CASSLDSLSGNTIYF.

The chain employs TRBV27 and TRBJ2-7, with TRBD2 matching 8 bases. Germline V gene lookup returns CDR1 MNHEY and CDR2 SMNVEV (reference sequence). Trimming cost V 6 bases and J 5 bases; bases outside gene matches: 12. CDR3 size: 15 residues. The CDR3 bases are TGTGCCAGCAGGGGAAGCGGGAGACGGGGCAACGAGCAGTACTTC. This encodes CASRGSGRRGNEQYF.

The V and J genes are TRBV30 and TRBJ1-2; possibly TRBD1 for D (6 bases). Germline V CDR1 and CDR2: GTSNPN, SVGIG (reference sequence). The ends were cut back, 1 base at V and 2 bases at J, with 14 bases in the middle. The CDR3 is 15 residues long. CDR3 protein: CAWSAPGQTNYGYTF. The CDR3 DNA reads as TGTGCCTGGAGTGCTCCGGGACAAACCAACTATGGCTACACCTTC.

Notes on this clone: Other DNA variants within this sample encode the same CDR3. The chain links TRBV5-1 to TRBJ2-3; possibly TRBD2 for D (5 bases). Germline assignment: CDR1 SGHRS and CDR2 YFSETQ. The germline V and J ends were trimmed by 4 bases and 4 bases, with 13 bases remaining between them. The CDR3 runs 14 residues. The CDR3 bases are TGCGCCAGCAGCCTGGTTGGAGGTGCAGATACGCAGTATTTT. It yields the protein CASSLVGGADTQYF. The variable domain in full, completed from reference TRBV5-1 and TRBJ2-3, reads KAGVTQTPRYLIKTRGQQVTLSCSPISGHRSVSWYQQTPGQGLQFLFEYFSETQRNKGNFPGRFSGRQFSNSRSEMNVSTLELGDSALYLCASSLVGGADTQYFGPGTRLTVL.

About this clone: The same CDR3 is also encoded by other DNA sequences in this sample. This chain's CDR3 is CAWSVLNEKLFF. The CDR3 DNA sequence: TGTGCCTGGAGTGTGCTTAATGAAAAACTGTTTTTT. V usage is TRBV30 and J usage is TRBJ1-4; no definite D call. The ends were cut back, 0 bases at V and 4 bases at J, with 3 bases in the middle. Germline loops: CDR1 GTSNPN, CDR2 SVGIG (reference sequence). This CDR3 is 12 amino acids long.

A single count supports this clone. This rearrangement joins TRBV6-6 to TRBJ2-6, with D perhaps matching TRBD2 (5 bases). The germline V gene encodes CDR1 MNHNY and CDR2 SVGAGI (reference sequence). With 4 bases removed from V and 4 bases from J, the gap between germline ends came to 11 bases. The CDR3 has 15 amino acids. The DNA of the CDR3 is TGTGCCAGCAGTTCGAGGGCCTCGGGGGCCAACGTCCTGACTTTC. Protein sequence: CASSSRASGANVLTF.

The chain is built from TRBV19 and TRBJ2-1; D is ambiguous. Looked up from germline, CDR1 is LNHDA and CDR2 is SQIVND (reference sequence). This CDR3 region has 15 residues. V lost 3 bases and J lost 6, with 15 bases in between. This CDR3 is CASSIETLGSNEQFF. The CDR3 DNA reads TGTGCCAGTAGTATCGAGACCTTGGGTAGCAATGAGCAGTTCTTC.

This clone was detected once. The rearrangement links TRBV11-2 to TRBJ2-2; D remains ambiguous. Trimming shortened V by 3 bases and J by 0 bases, and 17 bases separated the two germline ends. Germline V gene sequence: CDR1 SGHAT, CDR2 FQNNGV. The CDR3 totals 18 residues. CDR3 sequence: CASSFGARYTSNTGELFF. The DNA of the CDR3 is TGTGCCAGCAGCTTCGGCGCGCGCTATACTTCGAACACCGGGGAGCTGTTTTTT.

The V and J genes are TRBV5-4 and TRBJ2-3; 11 bases are shared with TRBD2. This CDR3 spans 16 amino acids. The trim removed 6 bases at V and 6 bases at J, leaving 12 bases unmatched. Looked up from germline, CDR1 is SGHNT and CDR2 is YYREEE (reference sequence). CDR3 protein: CASIKVAGGPSDTQYF. Here the CDR3 DNA reads TGTGCCAGCATCAAAGTAGCGGGGGGGCCGAGTGATACGCAGTATTTT. Filled out from reference TRBV5-4 and TRBJ2-3, the complete variable domain reads ETGVTQSPTHLIKTRGQQVTLRCSSQSGHNTVSWYQQALGQGPQFIFQYYREEENGRGNFPPRFSGLQFPNYSSELNVNALELDDSALYLCASIKVAGGPSDTQYFGPGTRLTVL.

On this clone itself: This CDR3 is also generated by other DNA sequences in the sample. The rearrangement uses TRBV7-2 and TRBJ1-2; D remains ambiguous. V gave up 5 bases and J gave up 0 bases, with 10 bases separating them. This CDR3 is built from 14 residues. Germline values: CDR1 SGHTA, CDR2 FQGNSA. CDR3 amino acids: CASSLGGSNYGYTF. The CDR3 DNA is TGTGCCAGCAGCCTGGGCGGTTCTAACTATGGCTACACCTTC.

The chain has TRBV27 and TRBJ2-7; D is possibly TRBD1 or TRBD2 (5 bases each). V lost 1 base, J lost 3 bases, and 7 bases lay in between. The V gene's germline CDR1 is MNHEY and CDR2 SMNVEV (reference sequence). The CDR3 runs 13 residues. The CDR3 region has the DNA TGTGCCAGCAGTTTATATGGGGGCTACGAGCAGTACTTC. It codes for CASSLYGGYEQYF.

The rearrangement links TRBV7-9 to TRBJ1-1; TRBD1 is a possible D gene (5 bases). The ends were cut back, 5 bases at V and 4 bases at J, with 17 bases in the middle. The V gene's germline CDR1 is SEHNR and CDR2 FQNEAQ (reference sequence). This CDR3 has 15 residues. The CDR3 DNA reads TGTGCCAGCAGCCCATGGCAGGGCTCGGGCACTGAAGCTTTCTTT. This codes for CASSPWQGSGTEAFF.

This chain connects TRBV5-1 to TRBJ2-1, with 9 bases fitting TRBD2. Trimming removed 4 bases from V and 9 bases from J; junction bases left unmatched: 14. Germline CDR1 is SGHRS and CDR2 is YFSETQ. This CDR3 is built from 16 residues. For the CDR3, the DNA is TGCGCCAGCAGCCCTCGCGGCGGGGGGGATCAGGGTGAGCAGTTCTTC. Encoded protein: CASSPRGGGDQGEQFF. Filled out from reference TRBV5-1 and TRBJ2-1, the complete variable domain reads KAGVTQTPRYLIKTRGQQVTLSCSPISGHRSVSWYQQTPGQGLQFLFEYFSETQRNKGNFPGRFSGRQFSNSRSEMNVSTLELGDSALYLCASSPRGGGDQGEQFFGPGTRLTVL.

The V gene is TRBV28, the J gene TRBJ2-5; 9 bases map to TRBD2. This CDR3 is 15 amino acids long. Trimming removed 3 bases from V and 2 bases from J; junction bases left unmatched: 4. Germline V gene data show CDR1 as MDHEN and CDR2 as SYDVKM. The CDR3 loop reads CASSLNSGGQETQYF. The CDR3 DNA sequence: TGTGCCAGCAGTTTGAATAGCGGGGGACAAGAGACCCAGTACTTC.

The chain combines TRBV28 with TRBJ2-1, with 16 bases identical to TRBD2. Per the germline V gene, CDR1 is MDHEN and CDR2 is SYDVKM. J lost 10 bases, V lost 5 bases, and 11 bases had no gene match. This CDR3 spans 17 amino acids. CDR3 sequence reads: CASSPIKGTSGGEEQFF. CDR3 nucleotides: TGTGCCAGCAGTCCGATAAAGGGGACTAGCGGGGGGGAAGAGCAGTTCTTC. The full variable domain, with the rest looked up from reference TRBV28 and TRBJ2-1, is DVKVTQSSRYLVKRTGEKVFLECVQDMDHENMFWYRQDPGLGLRLIYFSYDVKMKEKGDIPEGYSVSREKKERFSLILESASTNQTSMYLCASSPIKGTSGGEEQFFGPGTRLTVL.

Only one count was recorded for this clone. The CDR3 protein is CASSPAAGLAGSGLFETQYF. The CDR3 nucleotides are TGTGCCAGCAGCCCCGCCGCGGGACTAGCGGGAAGTGGGTTGTTTGAGACCCAGTACTTC. J is TRBJ2-5 and V is TRBV5-8; 13 bases align to TRBD2. J gave up 5 bases and V 4 bases, and 20 bases lay outside the gene matches. CDR1 is SGHTS and CDR2 is YDEGEE in the germline V gene. This CDR3 contains 20 residues.

A word on this clone: This sample also contains other DNA sequences that code for the same CDR3. V and J are TRBV6-5 and TRBJ2-2, with 7 bases identical to TRBD2. The germline V gene has CDR1 MNHEY and CDR2 SVGAGI. CDR3 length equals 15 residues. Trimming took 6 bases from V and 0 from J; bases not matched to a gene: 4. The CDR3 reads CASSRGDSNTGELFF. Here the CDR3 DNA reads TGTGCCAGCAGCCGGGGGGATTCGAACACCGGGGAGCTGTTTTTT.